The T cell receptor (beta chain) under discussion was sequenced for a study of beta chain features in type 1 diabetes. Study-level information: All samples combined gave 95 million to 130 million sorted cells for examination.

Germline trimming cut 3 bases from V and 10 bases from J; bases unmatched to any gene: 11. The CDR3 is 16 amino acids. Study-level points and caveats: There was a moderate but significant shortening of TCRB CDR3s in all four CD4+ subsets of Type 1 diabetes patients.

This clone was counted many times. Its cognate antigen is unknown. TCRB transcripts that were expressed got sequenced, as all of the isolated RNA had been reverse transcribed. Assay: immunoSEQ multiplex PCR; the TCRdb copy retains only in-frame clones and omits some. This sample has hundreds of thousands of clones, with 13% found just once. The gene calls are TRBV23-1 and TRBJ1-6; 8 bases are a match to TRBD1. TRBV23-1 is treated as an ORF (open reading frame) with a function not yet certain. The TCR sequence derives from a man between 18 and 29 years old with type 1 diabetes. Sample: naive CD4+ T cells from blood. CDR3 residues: CASSHSPDRDGSPLHF. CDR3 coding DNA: TGCGCCAGCAGTCATTCCCCGGACAGGGATGGATCACCCCTCCACTTT.